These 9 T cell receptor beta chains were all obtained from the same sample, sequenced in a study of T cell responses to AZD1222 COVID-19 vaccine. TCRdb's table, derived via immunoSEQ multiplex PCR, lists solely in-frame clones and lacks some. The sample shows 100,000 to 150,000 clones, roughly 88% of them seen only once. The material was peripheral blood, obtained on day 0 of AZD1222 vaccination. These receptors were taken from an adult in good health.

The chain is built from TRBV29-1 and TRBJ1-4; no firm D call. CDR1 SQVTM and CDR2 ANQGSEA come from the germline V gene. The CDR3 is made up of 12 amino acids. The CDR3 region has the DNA TGCACCTATTGGGAACCGGGAGAAAAACTGTTTTTT. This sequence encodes CTYWEPGEKLFF.

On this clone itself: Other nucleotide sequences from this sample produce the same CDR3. CDR3 residues: CASSPGTAGANVLTF. CDR3 nucleotide sequence: TGTGCCAGTAGTCCAGGGACAGCTGGGGCCAACGTCCTGACTTTC. The gene calls are TRBV19 and TRBJ2-6, with 7 bases identical to TRBD1. J lost 2 bases, V lost 5 bases, and 3 bases had no gene match. The CDR3 runs to 15 residues. Germline V gene sequence: CDR1 LNHDA, CDR2 SQIVND (reference sequence).

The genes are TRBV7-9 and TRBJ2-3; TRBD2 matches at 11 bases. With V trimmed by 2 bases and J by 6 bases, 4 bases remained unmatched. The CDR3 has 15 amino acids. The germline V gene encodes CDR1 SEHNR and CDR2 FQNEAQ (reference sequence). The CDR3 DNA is TGTGCCAGCAGCTTACTAGCGGGGGGCCGGGATACGCAGTATTTT. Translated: CASSLLAGGRDTQYF. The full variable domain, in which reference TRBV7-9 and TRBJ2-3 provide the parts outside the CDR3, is DTGVSQNPRHKITKRGQNVTFRCDPISEHNRLYWYRQTLGQGPEFLTYFQNEAQLEKSRLLSDRFSAERPKGSFSTLEIQRTEQGDSAMYLCASSLLAGGRDTQYFGPGTRLTVL.

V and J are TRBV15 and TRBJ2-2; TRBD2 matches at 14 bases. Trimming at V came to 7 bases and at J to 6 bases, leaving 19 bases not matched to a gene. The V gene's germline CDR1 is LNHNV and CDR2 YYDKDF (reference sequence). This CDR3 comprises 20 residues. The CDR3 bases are TGTGCCACCATCCCCCCGGGGAAGACTAGCGGGGGGGCCGATCCCGGGGAGCTGTTTTTT. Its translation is CATIPPGKTSGGADPGELFF. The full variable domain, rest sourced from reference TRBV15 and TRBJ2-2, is DAMVIQNPRYQVTQFGKPVTLSCSQTLNHNVMYWYQQKSSQAPKLLFHYYDKDFNNEADTPDNFQSRRPNTSFCFLDIRSPGLGDTAMYLCATIPPGKTSGGADPGELFFGEGSRLTVL.

The CDR3 nucleotides read TGTGCCAGCAGTGAGGGTTATGGACAGGGTGTTGGCTACACCTTC. As protein: CASSEGYGQGVGYTF. The rearrangement links TRBV6-1 to TRBJ1-2, with 8 bases that match TRBD1. This CDR3 comprises 15 residues. Germline V lookup: CDR1 MNHNS, CDR2 SASEGT. The ends lost 3 bases at V and 7 bases at J; junction bases unmatched: 10.

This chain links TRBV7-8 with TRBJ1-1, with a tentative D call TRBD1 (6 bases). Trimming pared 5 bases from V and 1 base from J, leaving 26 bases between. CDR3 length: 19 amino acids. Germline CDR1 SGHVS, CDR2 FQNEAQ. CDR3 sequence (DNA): TGTGCCAGCAGCCCTCAAATCACAGGGACCCTGGCGGGGAACACTGAAGCTTTCTTT. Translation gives CASSPQITGTLAGNTEAFF.

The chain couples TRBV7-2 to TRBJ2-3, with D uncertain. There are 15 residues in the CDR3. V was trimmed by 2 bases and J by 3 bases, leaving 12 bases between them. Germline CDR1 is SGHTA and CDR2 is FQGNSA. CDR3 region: CASSLLAISTDTQYF. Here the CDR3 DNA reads TGTGCCAGCAGCTTACTGGCTATTTCTACAGATACGCAGTATTTT.

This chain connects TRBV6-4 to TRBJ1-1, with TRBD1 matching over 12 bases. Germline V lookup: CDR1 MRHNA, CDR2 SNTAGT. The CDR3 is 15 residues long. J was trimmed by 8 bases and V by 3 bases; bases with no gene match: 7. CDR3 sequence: CASSEGTGGSSEAFF. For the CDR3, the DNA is TGTGCCAGCAGTGAGGGGACAGGGGGCTCTTCGGAAGCTTTCTTT.

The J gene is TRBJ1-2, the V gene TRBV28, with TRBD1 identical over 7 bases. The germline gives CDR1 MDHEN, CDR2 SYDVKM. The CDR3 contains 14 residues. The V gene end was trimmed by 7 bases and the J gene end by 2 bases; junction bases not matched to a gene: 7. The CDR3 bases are TGTGCCAGCACCGGGGGGACAGCGAACTATGGCTACACCTTC. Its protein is CASTGGTANYGYTF.